One and the same sample provided the 19 T cell receptor beta chains below, sequenced in a study of T cell repertoires in cytomegalovirus infection. TCRdb passed the reads through MiXCR, listing each CDR3 protein once. The sample lists under 300,000 distinct CDR3 sequences, 17% occurring once. Specimen: CD8+ T cells from PBMCs. The receptor set was obtained from a human donor in good health (CMV status not recorded). Some clones in this sample may be carry-over from other donors' samples.

This chain uses TRBV14 with TRBJ2-4, with a weak D call TRBD1 (6 bases). Germline V gene sequence: CDR1 SGHDN, CDR2 FVKESK. V shed 4 bases and J shed 8 bases, with 15 bases lying between them. The CDR3 covers 14 residues. The CDR3 DNA is TGTGCCAGCAGCCCCACAGGGTCAATGGACATTCAGTACTTC. This sequence encodes CASSPTGSMDIQYF.

This clonotype turned up a few times. V usage is TRBV6-1 and J usage is TRBJ2-7; TRBD1 might be the D (6 bases). Between the trimmed V and J ends, which lost 3 bases and 2 bases, there was a span of 14 bases. Germline loops: CDR1 MNHNS, CDR2 SASEGT. CDR3 length: 15 residues. CDR3 protein: CASSEKQGSAYEQYF. The CDR3 DNA is TGTGCCAGCAGTGAGAAACAGGGTTCGGCCTACGAGCAGTACTTC.

There are many counts of this clonotype. This chain joins TRBV7-6 and TRBJ1-1; tentatively, D is TRBD1 (5 bases). Germline-derived CDR1 and CDR2 are SGHVS and FNYEAQ. V lost 2 bases and J lost 2, with 9 bases in between. The length of the CDR3 is 14 residues. CDR3 DNA sequence: TGTGCCAGCAGCTTATCTCAGGGCAACACTGAAGCTTTCTTT. Translated: CASSLSQGNTEAFF.

CDR3 in DNA: TGTGCCAGCAGTTACACACAGGGGGTATACCAAGAGACCCAGTACTTC. As protein: CASSYTQGVYQETQYF. The rearrangement links TRBV6-2 or TRBV6-3 to TRBJ2-5; TRBD1 matches at 8 bases. Germline CDR1 is MNHEY and CDR2 is SVGEGT. CDR3 size: 16 residues. V shed 2 bases, J shed 0 bases, and the junction held 5 bases outside the gene matches.

This clonotype was detected a few times. The V gene is TRBV19, the J gene TRBJ2-3; 7 nucleotides agree with TRBD1. Germline loops: CDR1 LNHDA, CDR2 SQIVND (reference sequence). V shed 5 bases and J 2 bases; nucleotides not matched to a gene: 16. The CDR3 is 18 amino acids. This CDR3 reads CASSVTFIDRVTTDTQYF. The CDR3 DNA follows: TGTGCCAGTAGTGTCACCTTTATAGACAGGGTAACCACAGATACGCAGTATTTT.

This clonotype was counted a few times. The gene calls are TRBV20-1 and TRBJ1-1, with a tentative D call TRBD1 (5 bases). The germline V and J ends were trimmed by 6 bases and 6 bases, with 14 bases remaining between them. Germline V gene sequence: CDR1 DFQATT, CDR2 SNEGSKA (reference sequence). The CDR3 contains 12 residues. DNA for the CDR3: TGCAGTGCCCCGCGGACATTTTCTGAAGCTTTCTTT. It is translated as CSAPRTFSEAFF.

The chain is built from TRBV7-9 and TRBJ2-5; D is unclear. The CDR3 runs to 14 residues. Germline CDR1 reads SEHNR; CDR2 reads FQNEAQ (reference sequence). The V end was cut by 4 bases, the J end by 4 bases, with 13 bases between. The chain's CDR3 is CASSSRLGGETQYF. The CDR3 bases are TGTGCCAGCAGCTCCCGTTTGGGCGGAGAGACCCAGTACTTC.

In its sample, this clonotype was seen a few times. The chain recombines TRBV6-5 with TRBJ2-3, with D perhaps given as TRBD1 or TRBD2 (5 bases each). The CDR3 covers 15 residues. V lost 5 bases to trimming and J lost 1 base, with 13 bases between them. Germline V lookup: CDR1 MNHEY, CDR2 SVGAGI. CDR3 amino acids: CASSEGWGRTDTQYF. CDR3 nucleotide sequence: TGTGCCAGCAGTGAAGGATGGGGACGCACAGATACGCAGTATTTT.

The chain uses TRBV5-6 and TRBJ2-7; TRBD2 matches 8 bases. V trimming: 3 bases; J trimming: 1 base; junction bases outside the gene matches: 6. CDR3 length: 15 amino acids. CDR1 SGHDT and CDR2 YYEEEE come from the germline V gene. In DNA, the CDR3 is TGTGCCAGCAGCTCTAATCCTAGCGGGTCCTACGAGCAGTACTTC. Amino acids: CASSSNPSGSYEQYF.

V gene TRBV19 combines with J gene TRBJ2-1, with D hard to call. Per germline, CDR1 LNHDA and CDR2 SQIVND (reference sequence). This CDR3 comprises 13 residues. The V end lost 4 bases, the J end lost 5 bases, and 9 bases lay between the germline ends. The CDR3 protein is CASSSLENNEQFF. CDR3 bases: TGTGCCAGTAGTAGCCTGGAAAACAATGAGCAGTTCTTC.

This clonotype was seen more than once but under ten times. CDR3: CASSFPLFRHANSPLHF. CDR3 in DNA: TGTGCCAGCAGCTTTCCCCTTTTCCGTCACGCCAATTCACCCCTCCACTTT. The chain carries TRBV5-5 and TRBJ1-6; D unresolved. The CDR3 contains 17 residues. Germline assignment: CDR1 SGHKS and CDR2 YYEKEE (reference sequence). Trimming took 2 bases from V and 7 from J, leaving 19 bases between them. Filled out from reference TRBV5-5 and TRBJ1-6, the complete variable domain reads DAGVTQSPTHLIKTRGQQVTLRCSPISGHKSVSWYQQVLGQGPQFIFQYYEKEERGRGNFPDRFSARQFPNYSSELNVNALLLGDSALYLCASSFPLFRHANSPLHFGNGTRLTVT.

This clonotype was observed at least ten times. For the CDR3, the DNA is TGTGCCAGCACCTACCCATACCAGGACTCAAGCACAGATACGCAGTATTTT. Translated, it gives CASTYPYQDSSTDTQYF. The V gene is TRBV7-2, the J gene TRBJ2-3, with D maybe TRBD2 (5 bases). Germline V gene sequence: CDR1 SGHTA, CDR2 FQGNSA. The V gene lost 7 bases and the J gene lost 0 bases, with 20 bases spanning the gap. The CDR3 has 17 amino acids.

This chain uses TRBV6-1 with TRBJ2-7; 9 positions match TRBD1. V gave up 4 bases and J gave up 1 base; unmatched junction bases: 5. Germline CDR1 and CDR2: MNHNS and SASEGT. The CDR3 spans 15 residues. In nucleotides, the CDR3 is TGTGCCAGCAGTGGTGAGGGACAGGGTTCCTACGAGCAGTACTTC. Translated: CASSGEGQGSYEQYF.

This clonotype was counted ten times or more. The rearrangement uses TRBV10-3 and TRBJ1-1, with D perhaps matching TRBD1 (5 bases). Germline V lookup: CDR1 ENHRY, CDR2 SYGVKD. Trimming took off 3 bases at V and 3 bases at J, with 14 bases between the two ends. CDR3 length equals 15 residues. The CDR3 DNA sequence: TGTGCCATCAGTGAAGGCTCGGACACATACACTGAAGCTTTCTTT. It yields the protein CAISEGSDTYTEAFF.

A note on this clonotype: A much larger clone lies one base from this, so it may be a read error. The chain employs TRBV7-6 and TRBJ2-7; D is ambiguous. This CDR3 is built from 11 residues. The germline V gene has CDR1 SGHVS and CDR2 FNYEAQ. The CDR3 DNA is TGTGCCGGCAGCAACGGCCCCGAGCAGTACTTC. This encodes CAGSNGPEQYF. Supplemented by reference TRBV7-6 and TRBJ2-7, the full variable domain reads GAGVSQSPRYKVTKRGQDVALRCDPISGHVSLYWYRQALGQGPEFLTYFNYEAQQDKSGLPNDRFSAERPEGSISTLTIQRTEQRDSAMYRCAGSNGPEQYFGPGTRLTVT.

The chain has TRBV12-3 or TRBV12-4 and TRBJ2-3; 11 bases are shared with TRBD2. The J segment lost 0 bases and the V segment lost 5 bases, leaving 10 bases of the junction unmatched. The CDR3 spans 18 residues. CDR3 amino acids: CASSPTSGALVSTDTQYF. DNA of the CDR3: TGTGCCAGCAGTCCGACTAGCGGGGCTCTCGTTAGCACAGATACGCAGTATTTT.

This clonotype was seen a handful of times. This sequence joins TRBV11-3 and TRBJ2-1, with a possible D match to TRBD2 (7 bases). CDR3 length: 14 residues. Germline V gene lookup returns CDR1 SGHNT and CDR2 YENEEA. Between the trimmed V and J ends, which lost 5 bases and 10 bases, there was a span of 18 bases. CDR3 DNA: TGTGCCAGCAGCCTAGGGGAGGGGGTTGAGGAGCAGTTCTTC. Translated, it gives CASSLGEGVEEQFF.

The chain has TRBV7-9 and TRBJ2-7; the D is unclear. The CDR3 runs to 13 residues. Germline-derived CDR1 and CDR2 are SEHNR and FQNEAQ (reference sequence). The V and J ends lost 5 bases and 7 bases respectively, with 15 bases between them. The CDR3 region is CASSHQLTTEQYF. CDR3 bases: TGTGCCAGCAGCCACCAGTTAACCACGGAGCAGTACTTC. The full variable domain, completed using reference TRBV7-9 and TRBJ2-7, is DTGVSQNPRHKITKRGQNVTFRCDPISEHNRLYWYRQTLGQGPEFLTYFQNEAQLEKSRLLSDRFSAERPKGSFSTLEIQRTEQGDSAMYLCASSHQLTTEQYFGPGTRLTVT.

This clonotype has only a few counts. The chain employs TRBV4-2 and TRBJ2-6; 8 bases match TRBD1. Germline lookup yields CDR1 LGHNA and CDR2 YNFKEQ. Losses at the gene ends were 0 bases for V and 2 bases for J; bases not matched to a gene: 6. This CDR3 is 18 amino acids long. CDR3 loop: CASSQEGRGPAGANVLTF. Written as DNA, the CDR3 is TGTGCCAGCAGCCAAGAAGGCAGGGGGCCGGCTGGGGCCAACGTCCTGACTTTC.